These 7 T cell receptor beta chains share one sample of origin, sequenced in a study of identical twins. MiXCR, applied by TCRdb to the 5' RACE reads, yields one record per CDR3 protein. The table shows roughly 570,000 distinct CDR3 sequences, with roughly 9.9% occurring only once. Separately, the same data were catalogued under a study of yellow fever vaccine responses in identical twins.

Sequencing was performed on PBMCs. The receptor source for this set is a woman aged 18-29 years in good health.

The table lists this clonotype with a few counts. The rearrangement uses TRBV7-9 and TRBJ2-3; D tentatively reads TRBD1 or TRBD2 (6 bases each). The V gene's germline CDR1 is SEHNR and CDR2 FQNEAQ (reference sequence). Trimming stripped 7 bases from V and 3 bases from J, with 17 bases between. The CDR3 extends over 15 amino acids. This chain's CDR3 is CASNDDRGVTDTQYF. The CDR3 coding sequence is TGTGCCAGCAACGACGATAGGGGGGTTACAGATACGCAGTATTTT.

The gene calls are TRBV6-1 and TRBJ2-7; possible D gene TRBD1, 6 bases. The germline V gene encodes CDR1 MNHNS and CDR2 SASEGT. The CDR3 covers 12 residues. Between the trimmed V and J ends, which lost 7 bases and 2 bases, there was a span of 9 bases. The CDR3 DNA follows: TGTGCCAGCATTTGGGACACCTACGAGCAGTACTTC. It encodes CASIWDTYEQYF.

The genes are TRBV6-1 and TRBJ1-1, with 9 bases that match TRBD1. The CDR3 contains 14 residues. Germline CDR1 reads MNHNS; CDR2 reads SASEGT. V dropped 4 bases and J dropped 6; count of bases not matched to a gene: 6. CDR3 amino acids: CASSGGQGSAEAFF. The CDR3 DNA reads TGTGCCAGCAGTGGAGGACAGGGGAGCGCTGAAGCTTTCTTT.

This clonotype showed up just a few times. The genes are TRBV7-8 and TRBJ2-7; D might be TRBD2 (6 bases). The CDR3 has 15 amino acids. Trimming removed 5 bases at V and 6 bases at J, with 20 bases between. Germline V lookup: CDR1 SGHVS, CDR2 FQNEAQ. The CDR3 sequence: CASSQDGTEGSEQYF. The CDR3 region has the DNA TGTGCCAGCAGCCAAGACGGGACTGAGGGGTCCGAGCAGTACTTC.

This clonotype was seen more than once but under ten times. This sequence joins TRBV6-2 or TRBV6-3 and TRBJ2-1; D gene ambiguous. Germline V gene sequence: CDR1 MNHEY, CDR2 SVGEGT. Trimming stripped 2 bases from V and 3 bases from J, with 5 bases between. The CDR3 has 13 amino acids. The CDR3 sequence is CASSYVNYNEQFF. The DNA of the CDR3 is TGTGCCAGCAGTTACGTGAACTACAATGAGCAGTTCTTC.

The genes are TRBV20-1 and TRBJ2-1, with 9 bases lining up with TRBD1. Germline CDR1 is DFQATT and CDR2 is SNEGSKA (reference sequence). The CDR3 runs to 15 residues. The junction had 7 bases not matched to a gene; V was cut back by 3 bases and J by 4 bases. CDR3 sequence (DNA): TGCAGTGCTAGGGAGCGGGACAGGGCATACAATGAGCAGTTCTTC. Translation: CSARERDRAYNEQFF.

The chain employs TRBV10-3 and TRBJ2-1; no firm D call. V was pared by 4 bases and J by 3 bases, with 7 bases between. There are 13 residues in the CDR3. CDR1 ENHRY and CDR2 SYGVKD come from the germline V gene. Here the CDR3 reads CAISGVRYNEQFF. As DNA, the CDR3 is TGTGCCATCAGTGGTGTCCGCTACAATGAGCAGTTCTTC.